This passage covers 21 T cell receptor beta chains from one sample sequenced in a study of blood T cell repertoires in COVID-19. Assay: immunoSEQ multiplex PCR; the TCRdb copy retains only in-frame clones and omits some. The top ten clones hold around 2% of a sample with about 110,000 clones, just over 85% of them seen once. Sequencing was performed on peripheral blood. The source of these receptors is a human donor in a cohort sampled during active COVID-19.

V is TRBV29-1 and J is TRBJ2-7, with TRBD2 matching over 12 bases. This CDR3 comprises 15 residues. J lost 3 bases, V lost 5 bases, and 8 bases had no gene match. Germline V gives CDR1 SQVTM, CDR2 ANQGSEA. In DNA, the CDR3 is TGCAGCGTTAGCCAAGGACTAGCGGGACTCTACGAGCAGTACTTC. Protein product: CSVSQGLAGLYEQYF.

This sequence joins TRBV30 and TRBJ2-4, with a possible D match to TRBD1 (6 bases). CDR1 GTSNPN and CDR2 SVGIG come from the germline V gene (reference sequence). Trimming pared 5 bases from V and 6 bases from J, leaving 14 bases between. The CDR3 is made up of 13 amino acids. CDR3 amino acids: CAWATGKGNIQYF. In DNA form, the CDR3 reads TGTGCCTGGGCAACAGGGAAGGGAAACATTCAGTACTTC.

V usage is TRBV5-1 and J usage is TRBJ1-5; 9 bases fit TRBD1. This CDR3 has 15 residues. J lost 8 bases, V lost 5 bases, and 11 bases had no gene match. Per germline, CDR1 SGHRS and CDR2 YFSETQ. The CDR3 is CASSLSGTGYEPQHF. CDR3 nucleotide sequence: TGCGCCAGCAGTTTATCCGGGACAGGGTATGAGCCCCAGCATTTT.

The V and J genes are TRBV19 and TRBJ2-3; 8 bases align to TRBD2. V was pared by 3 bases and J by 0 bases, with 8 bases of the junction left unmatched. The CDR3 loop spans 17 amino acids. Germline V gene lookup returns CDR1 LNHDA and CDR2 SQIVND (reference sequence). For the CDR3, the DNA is TGTGCCAGTAGTATTGGTAGCGGGACTACTAGCACAGATACGCAGTATTTT. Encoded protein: CASSIGSGTTSTDTQYF.

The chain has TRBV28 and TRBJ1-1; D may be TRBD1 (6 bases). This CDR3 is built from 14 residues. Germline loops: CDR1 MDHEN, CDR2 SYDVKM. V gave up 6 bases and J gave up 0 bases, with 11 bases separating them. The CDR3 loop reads CASSPGDMNTEAFF. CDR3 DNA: TGTGCCAGCAGCCCAGGGGACATGAACACTGAAGCTTTCTTT.

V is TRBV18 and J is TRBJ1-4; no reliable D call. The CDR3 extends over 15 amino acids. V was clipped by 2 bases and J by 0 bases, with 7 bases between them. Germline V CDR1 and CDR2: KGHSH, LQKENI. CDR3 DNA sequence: TGTGCCAGCTCACCAGAGGCTGCAACTAATGAAAAACTGTTTTTT. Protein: CASSPEAATNEKLFF.

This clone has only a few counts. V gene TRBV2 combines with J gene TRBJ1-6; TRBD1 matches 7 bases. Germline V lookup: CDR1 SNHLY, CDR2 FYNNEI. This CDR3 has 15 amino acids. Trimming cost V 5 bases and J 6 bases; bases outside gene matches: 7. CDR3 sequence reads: CASSRGTAFNSPLHF. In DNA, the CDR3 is TGTGCCAGCAGTCGCGGGACAGCTTTTAATTCACCCCTCCACTTT.

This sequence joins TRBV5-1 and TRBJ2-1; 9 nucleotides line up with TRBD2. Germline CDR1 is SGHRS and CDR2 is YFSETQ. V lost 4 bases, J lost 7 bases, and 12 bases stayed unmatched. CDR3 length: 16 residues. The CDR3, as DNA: TGCGCCAGCAGCGGACCCGGGACTAGCAGATTGAATGAGCAGTTCTTC. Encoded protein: CASSGPGTSRLNEQFF.

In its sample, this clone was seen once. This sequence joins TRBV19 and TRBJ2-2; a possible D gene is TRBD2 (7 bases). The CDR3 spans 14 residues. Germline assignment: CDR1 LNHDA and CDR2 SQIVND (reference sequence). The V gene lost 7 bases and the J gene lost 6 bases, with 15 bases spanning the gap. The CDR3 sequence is CASNPGGRAGELFF. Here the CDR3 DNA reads TGTGCCAGTAATCCCGGGGGGCGGGCCGGGGAGCTGTTTTTT.

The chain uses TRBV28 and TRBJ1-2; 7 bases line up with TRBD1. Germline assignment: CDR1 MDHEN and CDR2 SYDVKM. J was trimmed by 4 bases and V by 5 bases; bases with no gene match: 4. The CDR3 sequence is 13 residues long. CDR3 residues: CASSRQGSYGYTF. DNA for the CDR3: TGTGCCAGCAGTAGACAGGGCAGCTATGGCTACACCTTC.

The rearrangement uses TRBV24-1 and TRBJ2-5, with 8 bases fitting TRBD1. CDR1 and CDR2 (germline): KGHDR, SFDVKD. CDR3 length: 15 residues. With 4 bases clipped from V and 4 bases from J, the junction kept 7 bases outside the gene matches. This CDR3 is CATSDPRQGSETQYF. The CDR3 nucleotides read TGTGCCACCAGTGACCCCCGACAGGGGTCAGAGACCCAGTACTTC.

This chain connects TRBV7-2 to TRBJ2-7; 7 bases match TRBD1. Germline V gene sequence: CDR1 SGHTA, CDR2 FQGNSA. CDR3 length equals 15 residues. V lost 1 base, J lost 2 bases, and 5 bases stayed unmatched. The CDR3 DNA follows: TGTGCCAGCAGCTTAGTGGGACAGATGACCTACGAGCAGTACTTC. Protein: CASSLVGQMTYEQYF.

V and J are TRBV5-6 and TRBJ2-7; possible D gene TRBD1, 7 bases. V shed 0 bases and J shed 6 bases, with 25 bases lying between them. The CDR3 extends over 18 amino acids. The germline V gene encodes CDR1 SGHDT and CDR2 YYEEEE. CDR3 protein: CASSLDRGTARYRSEQYF. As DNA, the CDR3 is TGTGCCAGCAGCTTGGACCGCGGGACAGCCCGATATAGGAGCGAGCAGTACTTC. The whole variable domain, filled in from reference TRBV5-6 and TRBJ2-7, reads DAGVTQSPTHLIKTRGQQVTLRCSPKSGHDTVSWYQQALGQGPQFIFQYYEEEERQRGNFPDRFSGHQFPNYSSELNVNALLLGDSALYLCASSLDRGTARYRSEQYFGPGTRLTVT.

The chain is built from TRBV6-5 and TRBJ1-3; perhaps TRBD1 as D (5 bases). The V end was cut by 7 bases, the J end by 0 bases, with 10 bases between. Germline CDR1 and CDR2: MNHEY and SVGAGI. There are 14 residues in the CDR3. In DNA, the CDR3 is TGTGCCAGCATAACAGGCAACTCTGGAAACACCATATATTTT. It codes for CASITGNSGNTIYF.

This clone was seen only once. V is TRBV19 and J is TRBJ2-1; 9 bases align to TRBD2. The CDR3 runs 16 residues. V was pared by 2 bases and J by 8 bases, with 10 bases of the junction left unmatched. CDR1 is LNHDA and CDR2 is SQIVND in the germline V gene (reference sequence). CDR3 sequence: CASSIIWREGLDEQFF. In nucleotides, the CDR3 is TGTGCCAGTAGTATAATTTGGCGGGAGGGCCTCGATGAGCAGTTCTTC.

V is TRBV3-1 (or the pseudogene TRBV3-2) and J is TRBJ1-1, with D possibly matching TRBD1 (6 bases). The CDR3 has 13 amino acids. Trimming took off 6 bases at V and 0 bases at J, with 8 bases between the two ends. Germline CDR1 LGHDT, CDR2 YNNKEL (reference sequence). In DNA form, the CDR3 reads TGTGCCAGCAGTGGACAGCTGAACACTGAAGCTTTCTTT. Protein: CASSGQLNTEAFF.

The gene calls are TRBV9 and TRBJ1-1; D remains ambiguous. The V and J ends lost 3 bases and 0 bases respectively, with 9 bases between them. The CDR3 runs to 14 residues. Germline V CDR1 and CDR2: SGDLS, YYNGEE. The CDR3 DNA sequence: TGTGCCAGCAGCGCGGGAAGGATGAACACTGAAGCTTTCTTT. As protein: CASSAGRMNTEAFF.

CDR3 protein: CATGPDQPQHF. As DNA, the CDR3 is TGTGCGACGGGTCCCGATCAGCCCCAGCATTTT. The gene calls are TRBV27 and TRBJ1-5, with D unclear. CDR1 is MNHEY, CDR2 SMNVEV, per germline (reference sequence). The length of the CDR3 is 11 residues.

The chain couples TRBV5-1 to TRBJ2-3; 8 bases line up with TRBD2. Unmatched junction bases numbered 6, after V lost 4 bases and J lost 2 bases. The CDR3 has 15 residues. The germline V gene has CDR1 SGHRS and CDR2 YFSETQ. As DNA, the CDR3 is TGCGCCAGCAGCCTTAGCGGGAAAACCACAGATACGCAGTATTTT. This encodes CASSLSGKTTDTQYF.

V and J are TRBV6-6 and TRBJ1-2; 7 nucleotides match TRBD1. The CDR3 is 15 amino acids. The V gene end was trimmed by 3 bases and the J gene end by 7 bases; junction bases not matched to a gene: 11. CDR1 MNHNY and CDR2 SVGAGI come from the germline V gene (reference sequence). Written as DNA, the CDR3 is TGTGCCAGCAGTTATTCCGGGACAGTGGACCGTGGCTACACCTTC. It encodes CASSYSGTVDRGYTF.

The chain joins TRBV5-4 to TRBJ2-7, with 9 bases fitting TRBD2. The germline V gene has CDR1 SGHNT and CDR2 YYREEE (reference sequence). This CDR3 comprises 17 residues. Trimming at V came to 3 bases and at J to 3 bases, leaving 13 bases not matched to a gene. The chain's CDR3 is CASSSMGAGGPYYEQYF. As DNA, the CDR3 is TGTGCCAGCAGCTCGATGGGAGCGGGGGGTCCCTACTACGAGCAGTACTTC. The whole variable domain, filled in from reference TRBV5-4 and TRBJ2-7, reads ETGVTQSPTHLIKTRGQQVTLRCSSQSGHNTVSWYQQALGQGPQFIFQYYREEENGRGNFPPRFSGLQFPNYSSELNVNALELDDSALYLCASSSMGAGGPYYEQYFGPGTRLTVT.